The 26 T cell receptor beta chains below were found in one sample sequenced in a study of cytomegalovirus exposure and HLA in healthy donors. The method was immunoSEQ multiplex PCR; TCRdb's version includes in-frame clones alone and lacks a portion of them. The sample shows 190,000 or so clones, more than 65% of them seen only once. Specimen: PBMCs. These receptors all stem from a woman aged 25 to 39 in good health and CMV-seropositive.

The rearrangement joins TRBV19 to TRBJ1-1; TRBD1 matches 8 bases. The V gene's germline CDR1 is LNHDA and CDR2 SQIVND (reference sequence). The CDR3 consists of 16 residues. V lost 5 bases, J lost 1 base, and 9 bases stayed unmatched. The CDR3 DNA is TGTGCCAGTAGTCGCTCGATCGACAGGGGGAACACTGAAGCTTTCTTT. This encodes CASSRSIDRGNTEAFF.

The chain joins TRBV10-2 to TRBJ1-5; 8 nucleotides agree with TRBD1. V shed 6 bases, J shed 4 bases, and the junction held 5 bases outside the gene matches. Per the germline V gene, CDR1 is WSHSY and CDR2 is SAAADI. The CDR3 consists of 14 residues. CDR3 bases: TGCGCCAGCAGCCTGACAGGGGCAAATCAGCCCCAGCATTTT. Encoded protein: CASSLTGANQPQHF.

V is TRBV28 and J is TRBJ1-1; tentatively, D is TRBD1 (5 bases). This CDR3 is 16 amino acids long. Germline CDR1 reads MDHEN; CDR2 reads SYDVKM. Between the trimmed V and J ends, which lost 8 bases and 1 base, there was a span of 20 bases. CDR3 nucleotide sequence: TGTGCCAGCGTGCCTTTAACAGGACGGCAGAACACTGAAGCTTTCTTT. Amino acids: CASVPLTGRQNTEAFF. Using reference TRBV28 and TRBJ1-1 for the parts outside the CDR3, the full variable domain is DVKVTQSSRYLVKRTGEKVFLECVQDMDHENMFWYRQDPGLGLRLIYFSYDVKMKEKGDIPEGYSVSREKKERFSLILESASTNQTSMYLCASVPLTGRQNTEAFFGQGTRLTVV.

The rearrangement uses TRBV27 and TRBJ2-3; a weak D match, TRBD1 (5 bases). V was clipped by 8 bases and J by 2 bases, with 20 bases between them. Germline CDR1 and CDR2: MNHEY and SMNVEV (reference sequence). The CDR3 totals 16 residues. CDR3: CASYPAGSRYTDTQYF. The CDR3 DNA is TGTGCCAGCTATCCAGCAGGGTCCCGCTACACAGATACGCAGTATTTT.

The chain recombines TRBV2 with TRBJ2-7, with a possible D match to TRBD2 (5 bases). CDR3 length equals 11 residues. V shed 6 bases and J shed 7 bases, with 10 bases lying between them. Germline-derived CDR1 and CDR2 are SNHLY and FYNNEI. CDR3 in DNA: TGTGCCAGCAGGGAGGACGGGGAGCAGTACTTC. This sequence encodes CASREDGEQYF.

This sequence joins TRBV6-5 and TRBJ1-5; the D gene is possibly TRBD1 (5 bases). The CDR3 contains 15 residues. V was cut by 5 bases and J by 1 base, with 12 bases left in between. The germline V gene has CDR1 MNHEY and CDR2 SVGAGI. The CDR3 DNA is TGTGCCAGCAGTAGGGACTTAAAGAGCAATCAGCCCCAGCATTTT. Amino acid sequence: CASSRDLKSNQPQHF.

V is TRBV6-6 and J is TRBJ2-1, with 9 bases fitting TRBD2. Germline CDR1 and CDR2: MNHNY and SVGAGI (reference sequence). The V segment lost 0 bases and the J segment 7 bases; nucleotides outside the gene matches: 7. CDR3 length: 16 residues. CDR3 loop: CASSYSPAGGGNEQFF. In nucleotides, the CDR3 is TGTGCCAGCAGTTACTCTCCAGCGGGAGGAGGGAATGAGCAGTTCTTC.

The chain joins TRBV6-1 to TRBJ1-1; no definite D call. CDR3 length: 15 amino acids. V was clipped by 2 bases and J by 2 bases, with 12 bases between them. In germline, CDR1 is MNHNS, CDR2 SASEGT. CDR3: CASSERSGTNTEAFF. CDR3 nucleotides: TGTGCCAGCAGTGAAAGGAGCGGCACCAACACTGAAGCTTTCTTT.

The rearrangement links TRBV5-1 to TRBJ2-5; TRBD2 is a possible D gene (6 bases). The CDR3 runs 16 residues. V dropped 0 bases and J dropped 4 bases, with 16 bases sitting between them. Germline assignment: CDR1 SGHRS and CDR2 YFSETQ. CDR3 DNA sequence: TGCGCCAGCAGCTTGGCTCTAGCGAGGGGAGGAGAGACCCAGTACTTC. This translates into CASSLALARGGETQYF.

This chain links TRBV2 with TRBJ1-2, with TRBD1 as a possible D gene (6 bases). Germline V lookup: CDR1 SNHLY, CDR2 FYNNEI. The CDR3 runs 14 residues. Trimming removed 3 bases at V and 2 bases at J, with 10 bases between. CDR3 DNA sequence: TGTGCCAGCAGTGACAGGGGAGCAAACTATGGCTACACCTTC. Amino acid sequence: CASSDRGANYGYTF.

The chain employs TRBV27 and TRBJ2-7; weak D call: TRBD2 (5 bases). V dropped 6 bases and J dropped 10 bases, with 19 bases sitting between them. The CDR3 covers 13 residues. The V gene's germline CDR1 is MNHEY and CDR2 SMNVEV (reference sequence). CDR3 nucleotides: TGTGCCAGCAGCCCCTTGGCGGGTTCTTCTCAGTACTTC. Protein: CASSPLAGSSQYF.

The CDR3 DNA follows: TGTGCCATCAGGCCGGGACAGGGAATGTACGAGCAGTACTTC. Protein: CAIRPGQGMYEQYF. This rearrangement joins TRBV10-3 to TRBJ2-7; 9 nucleotides line up with TRBD1. The CDR3 is made up of 14 amino acids. V shed 6 bases, J shed 4 bases, and the junction held 7 bases outside the gene matches. Germline assignment: CDR1 ENHRY and CDR2 SYGVKD.

CDR3 sequence: CASREPGGRNNEQFF. CDR3 DNA: TGTGCCAGCAGGGAACCAGGGGGCAGGAACAATGAGCAGTTCTTC. V is TRBV6-1 and J is TRBJ2-1; TRBD1 matches 8 bases. Germline trimming cut 6 bases from V and 5 bases from J; bases unmatched to any gene: 9. This CDR3 has 15 amino acids. CDR1 and CDR2 (germline): MNHNS, SASEGT.

This clone was recorded only once. The CDR3 nucleotides read TGTGCCAGCAGTTCCGACTATGGCTACACCTTC. It specifies CASSSDYGYTF. The V gene is TRBV28, the J gene TRBJ1-2; no clear D. In germline, CDR1 is MDHEN, CDR2 SYDVKM. V was pared by 4 bases and J by 3 bases, with 3 bases between. The CDR3 is 11 amino acids.

The chain recombines TRBV7-3 with TRBJ2-7; 9 bases are a match to TRBD1. V was clipped by 1 base and J by 5 bases; unmatched bases: 6. Per germline, CDR1 SGHTA and CDR2 FQGTGA. CDR3 size: 15 residues. CDR3 DNA: TGTGCCAGCAGCTTAAATGACAGGGGGAACAACGAGCAGTACTTC. It specifies CASSLNDRGNNEQYF. The full variable domain, its missing parts supplied by reference TRBV7-3 and TRBJ2-7, is GAGVSQTPSNKVTEKGKYVELRCDPISGHTALYWYRQSLGQGPEFLIYFQGTGAADDSGLPNDRFFAVRPEGSVSTLKIQRTERGDSAVYLCASSLNDRGNNEQYFGPGTRLTVT.

The rearrangement uses TRBV30 and TRBJ1-5; 8 bases align to TRBD1. The germline V gene has CDR1 GTSNPN and CDR2 SVGIG (reference sequence). V lost 2 bases, J lost 0 bases, and 9 bases stayed unmatched. This CDR3 has 17 amino acids. CDR3 nucleotide sequence: TGTGCCTGGAGTAGGGACAGGAGCGATTATAGCAATCAGCCCCAGCATTTT. Its protein is CAWSRDRSDYSNQPQHF.

The chain carries TRBV30 and TRBJ1-1, with D perhaps matching TRBD1 (5 bases). V was trimmed by 5 bases and J by 3 bases, leaving 10 bases between them. The length of the CDR3 is 12 residues. Germline V CDR1 and CDR2: GTSNPN, SVGIG (reference sequence). The CDR3 nucleotides read TGTGCCTGGTCTGCAGGGTACACTGAAGCTTTCTTT. It yields the protein CAWSAGYTEAFF.

The V and J genes are TRBV19 and TRBJ1-1; D unresolved. With 4 bases removed from V and 3 bases from J, the gap between germline ends came to 9 bases. CDR1 is LNHDA, CDR2 SQIVND, per germline (reference sequence). The CDR3 is 13 amino acids. The CDR3, as DNA: TGTGCCAGTAGTAGCGCCGTGTACACTGAAGCTTTCTTT. Translation: CASSSAVYTEAFF.

The CDR3 sequence: CASSPAGTSGSNEQYF. CDR3 coding DNA: TGTGCCAGCAGCCCGGCCGGGACTAGCGGGAGTAACGAGCAGTACTTC. The chain recombines TRBV5-4 with TRBJ2-7; 14 bases fit TRBD2. The ends lost 4 bases at V and 5 bases at J; junction bases unmatched: 8. This CDR3 is 16 amino acids long. The germline V gene encodes CDR1 SGHNT and CDR2 YYREEE (reference sequence).

The genes are TRBV7-2 and TRBJ1-2; D is unresolved. Germline values: CDR1 SGHTA, CDR2 FQGNSA. Trimming left V 1 base short and J 4 bases short, with 7 bases between. The CDR3 contains 13 residues. The CDR3 nucleotides are TGTGCCAGCAGCTTAGAGGAGATCTATGGCTACACCTTC. Translation: CASSLEEIYGYTF.

The chain couples TRBV6-1 to TRBJ2-7; 14 nucleotides agree with TRBD2. Germline CDR1 reads MNHNS; CDR2 reads SASEGT. Trimming cost V 4 bases and J 5 bases; bases outside gene matches: 4. CDR3 length equals 15 residues. This CDR3 is CASSGGLAGVNEQYF. The CDR3 DNA reads as TGTGCCAGCAGTGGGGGACTAGCGGGAGTAAACGAGCAGTACTTC.

The chain joins TRBV29-1 to TRBJ2-1; the match to TRBD2 covers 11 bases. Trimming removed 5 bases from V and 4 bases from J; junction bases left unmatched: 1. The CDR3 runs 13 residues. The germline V gene has CDR1 SQVTM and CDR2 ANQGSEA. In DNA form, the CDR3 reads TGCAGCGTTCTAGCGGGAGGTTACAATGAGCAGTTCTTC. Encoded protein: CSVLAGGYNEQFF.

In its sample, this clone was seen a few times. V usage is TRBV7-8 and J usage is TRBJ2-1; no clear D gene. Germline V lookup: CDR1 SGHVS, CDR2 FQNEAQ. There are 14 residues in the CDR3. Trimming took off 5 bases at V and 4 bases at J, with 12 bases between the two ends. CDR3 nucleotide sequence: TGTGCCAGCAGCCGCAACATAGCTTACAATGAGCAGTTCTTC. Its protein product is CASSRNIAYNEQFF. Full variable domain (outside the CDR3, taken from reference TRBV7-8 and TRBJ2-1): GAGVSQSPRYKVAKRGQDVALRCDPISGHVSLFWYQQALGQGPEFLTYFQNEAQLDKSGLPSDRFFAERPEGSVSTLKIQRTQQEDSAVYLCASSRNIAYNEQFFGPGTRLTVL.

V is TRBV2 and J is TRBJ2-3; 10 bases agree with TRBD2. The V segment lost 5 bases and the J segment 3 bases; nucleotides outside the gene matches: 8. The germline V gene encodes CDR1 SNHLY and CDR2 FYNNEI. This CDR3 is 16 amino acids long. CDR3 residues: CASSRAGGRITDTQYF. The CDR3 coding sequence is TGTGCCAGCAGTAGAGCGGGAGGGCGAATAACAGATACGCAGTATTTT.

The chain has TRBV18 and TRBJ1-4, with 10 bases aligning to TRBD1. Germline V lookup: CDR1 KGHSH, CDR2 LQKENI. The CDR3 contains 16 residues. V dropped 3 bases and J dropped 8; count of bases not matched to a gene: 9. The CDR3 loop is CASSPSGTGVVEKLFF. CDR3 DNA: TGTGCCAGCTCACCCTCCGGGACAGGGGTGGTCGAAAAACTGTTTTTT.

V is TRBV2 and J is TRBJ2-7, with D maybe TRBD2 (6 bases). Germline-derived CDR1 and CDR2 are SNHLY and FYNNEI. This CDR3 contains 13 residues. Deletions cut 7 bases from V and 7 bases from J, with 17 bases between. CDR3 protein: CASTPEMAGEQYF. CDR3 nucleotide sequence: TGTGCCAGCACCCCTGAAATGGCGGGGGAGCAGTACTTC.